This T cell receptor (beta chain) was captured by sequencing in a study of T cell responses to AZD1222 COVID-19 vaccine. A note on this clone: Its matching antigen is unknown.

TCRdb keeps only in-frame clones here, not all; method: immunoSEQ multiplex PCR. This sample has about 140,000 clones, with about 90% found just once. CDR1 and CDR2 (germline): SGHTA, FQGTGA. After removal of 4 bases from V and 0 bases from J, the junction contained 5 bases not matched to a gene. The CDR3 extends over 16 amino acids. Second doses at about 4 or about 12 weeks were pooled. Regarding the study as a whole: It was only a handful of AZD1222 recipients who were seropositive at baseline. The donors showed a predominance of white British ancestry and of females, with possible underestimation of clonal diversity.

This receptor was obtained from an adult who received the AZD1222 COVID-19 vaccine. Sequences were derived from peripheral blood, sampled 28 days after the second AZD1222 dose. This chain uses TRBV7-3 with TRBJ2-1; TRBD1 matches 8 bases. This CDR3 reads CASSSRQGSSYNEQFF. Here the CDR3 DNA reads TGTGCCAGCAGCTCCAGACAGGGGAGCTCCTACAATGAGCAGTTCTTC. Full variable domain (missing parts from reference TRBV7-3 and TRBJ2-1): GAGVSQTPSNKVTEKGKYVELRCDPISGHTALYWYRQSLGQGPEFLIYFQGTGAADDSGLPNDRFFAVRPEGSVSTLKIQRTERGDSAVYLCASSSRQGSSYNEQFFGPGTRLTVL.